This entry lists 3 T cell receptor beta chains sequenced from one sample in a study of control samples from healthy donors and cancer patients. The table came from immunoSEQ multiplex PCR; TCRdb's copy has only in-frame clones and leaves some out. The sample includes fewer than 200,000 clones, about 93% of them seen just once. The sequenced sample consisted of blood. These receptors originate from a woman aged 55-70 years in good health.

The rearrangement uses TRBV2 and TRBJ2-2; D gene ambiguous. CDR1 is SNHLY, CDR2 FYNNEI, per germline. V dropped 4 bases and J dropped 4 bases, with 13 bases sitting between them. CDR3 length: 15 residues. The CDR3 is CASSVGSPVTGELFF. CDR3 coding DNA: TGTGCCAGCAGTGTGGGCTCACCAGTCACCGGGGAGCTGTTTTTT.

The CDR3 region has the DNA TGTGCCAGCAGTTACGCGGGAGGGGGCAAAAACATTCAGTACTTC. Translating it yields CASSYAGGGKNIQYF. The chain combines TRBV6-2 or TRBV6-3 with TRBJ2-4; 9 bases are shared with TRBD2. Trimming took 2 bases from V and 3 from J; bases not matched to a gene: 2. The CDR3 spans 15 residues. The germline gives CDR1 MNHEY, CDR2 SVGEGT.

The chain employs TRBV5-1 and TRBJ1-6; 7 bases match TRBD1. The trim removed 4 bases at V and 6 bases at J, leaving 7 bases unmatched. CDR1 and CDR2 from the germline V gene are SGHRS and YFSETQ. The CDR3 covers 15 residues. DNA of the CDR3: TGCGCCAGCAGCGTTACCGGGACAGCTAATTCACCCCTCCACTTT. As protein: CASSVTGTANSPLHF.